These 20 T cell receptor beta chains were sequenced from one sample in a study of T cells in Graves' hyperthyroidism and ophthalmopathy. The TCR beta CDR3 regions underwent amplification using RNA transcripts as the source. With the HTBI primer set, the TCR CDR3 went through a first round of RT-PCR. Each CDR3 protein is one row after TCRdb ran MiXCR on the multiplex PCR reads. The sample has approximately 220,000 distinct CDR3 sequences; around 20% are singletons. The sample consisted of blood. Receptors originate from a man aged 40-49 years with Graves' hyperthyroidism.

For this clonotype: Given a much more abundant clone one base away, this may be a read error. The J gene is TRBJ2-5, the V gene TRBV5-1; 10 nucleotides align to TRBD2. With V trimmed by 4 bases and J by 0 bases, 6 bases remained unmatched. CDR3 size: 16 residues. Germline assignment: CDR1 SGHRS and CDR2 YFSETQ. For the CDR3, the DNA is TGCGCCAGCAGCCCCCGGGGACTAGCGCACCAAGAGACCCAGTACTTC. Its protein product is CASSPRGLAHQETQYF.

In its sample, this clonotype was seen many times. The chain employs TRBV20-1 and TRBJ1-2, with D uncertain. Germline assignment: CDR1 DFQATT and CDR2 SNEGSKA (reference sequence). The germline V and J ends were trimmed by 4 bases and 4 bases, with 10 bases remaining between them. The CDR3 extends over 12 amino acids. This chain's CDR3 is CSANRALYGYTF. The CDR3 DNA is TGCAGTGCTAATCGGGCCCTCTATGGCTACACCTTC.

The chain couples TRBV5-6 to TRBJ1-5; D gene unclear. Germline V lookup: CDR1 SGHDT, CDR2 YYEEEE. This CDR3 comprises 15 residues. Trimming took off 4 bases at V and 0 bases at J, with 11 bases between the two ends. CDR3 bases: TGTGCCAGCAGCCGGGGTTTTTTTAGCAATCAGCCCCAGCATTTT. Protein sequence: CASSRGFFSNQPQHF. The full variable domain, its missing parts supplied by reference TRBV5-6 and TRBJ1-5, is DAGVTQSPTHLIKTRGQQVTLRCSPKSGHDTVSWYQQALGQGPQFIFQYYEEEERQRGNFPDRFSGHQFPNYSSELNVNALLLGDSALYLCASSRGFFSNQPQHFGDGTRLSIL.

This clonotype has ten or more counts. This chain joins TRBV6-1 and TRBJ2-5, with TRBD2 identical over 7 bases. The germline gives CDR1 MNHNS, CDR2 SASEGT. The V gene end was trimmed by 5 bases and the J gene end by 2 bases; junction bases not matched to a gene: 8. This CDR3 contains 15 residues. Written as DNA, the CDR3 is TGTGCCAGCAGTCAGGTTTGGGGGGGGCAAGAGACCCAGTACTTC. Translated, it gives CASSQVWGGQETQYF.

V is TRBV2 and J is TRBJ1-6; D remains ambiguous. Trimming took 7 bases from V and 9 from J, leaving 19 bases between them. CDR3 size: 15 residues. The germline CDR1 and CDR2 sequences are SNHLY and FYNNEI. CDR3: CASTPVREGGSPLHF. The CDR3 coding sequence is TGTGCCAGCACCCCCGTAAGGGAAGGAGGTTCACCCCTCCACTTT.

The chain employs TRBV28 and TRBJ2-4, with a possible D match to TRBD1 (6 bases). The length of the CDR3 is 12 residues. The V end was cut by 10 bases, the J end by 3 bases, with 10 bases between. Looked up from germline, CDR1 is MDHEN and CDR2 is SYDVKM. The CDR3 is CATGQSKNIQYF. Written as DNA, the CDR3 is TGTGCCACCGGACAGAGCAAAAACATTCAGTACTTC.

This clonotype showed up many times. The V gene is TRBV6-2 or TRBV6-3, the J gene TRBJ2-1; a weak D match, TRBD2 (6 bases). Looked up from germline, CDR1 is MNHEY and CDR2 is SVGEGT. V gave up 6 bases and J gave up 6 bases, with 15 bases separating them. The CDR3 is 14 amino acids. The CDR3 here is CASSGLGGSNEQFF. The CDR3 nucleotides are TGTGCCAGCAGCGGCCTTGGGGGGTCCAATGAGCAGTTCTTC.

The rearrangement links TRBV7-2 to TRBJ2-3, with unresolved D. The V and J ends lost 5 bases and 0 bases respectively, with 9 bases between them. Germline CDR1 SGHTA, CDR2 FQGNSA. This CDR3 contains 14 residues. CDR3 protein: CASSPSQSTDTQYF. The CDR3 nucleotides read TGTGCCAGCAGCCCATCACAGAGCACAGATACGCAGTATTTT. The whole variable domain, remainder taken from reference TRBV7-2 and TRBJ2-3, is GAGVSQSPSNKVTEKGKDVELRCDPISGHTALYWYRQSLGQGLEFLIYFQGNSAPDKSGLPSDRFSAERTGGSVSTLTIQRTQQEDSAVYLCASSPSQSTDTQYFGPGTRLTVL.

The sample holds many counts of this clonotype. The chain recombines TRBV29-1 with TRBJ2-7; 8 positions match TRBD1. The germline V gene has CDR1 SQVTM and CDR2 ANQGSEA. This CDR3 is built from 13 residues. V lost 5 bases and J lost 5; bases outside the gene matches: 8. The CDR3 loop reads CSVSGQGGDEQYF. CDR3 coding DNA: TGCAGCGTTTCAGGACAGGGCGGAGACGAGCAGTACTTC.

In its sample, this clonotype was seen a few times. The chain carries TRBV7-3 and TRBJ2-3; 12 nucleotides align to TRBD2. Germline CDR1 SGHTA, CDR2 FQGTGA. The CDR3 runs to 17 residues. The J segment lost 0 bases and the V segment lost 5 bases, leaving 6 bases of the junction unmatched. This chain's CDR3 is CASSRLAGDPSTDTQYF. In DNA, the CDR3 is TGTGCCAGCAGCCGACTAGCGGGGGATCCTAGCACAGATACGCAGTATTTT. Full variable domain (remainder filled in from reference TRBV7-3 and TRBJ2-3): GAGVSQTPSNKVTEKGKYVELRCDPISGHTALYWYRQSLGQGPEFLIYFQGTGAADDSGLPNDRFFAVRPEGSVSTLKIQRTERGDSAVYLCASSRLAGDPSTDTQYFGPGTRLTVL.

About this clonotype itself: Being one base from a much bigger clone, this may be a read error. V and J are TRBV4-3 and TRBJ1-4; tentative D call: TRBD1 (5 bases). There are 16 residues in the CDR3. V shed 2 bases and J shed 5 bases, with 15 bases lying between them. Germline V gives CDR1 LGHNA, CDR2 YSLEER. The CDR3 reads CASSQTLRQKNEKLFF. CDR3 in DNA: TGCGCCAGCAGCCAAACTCTGAGACAGAAGAATGAAAAACTGTTTTTT.

CDR3 residues: CASSYSPGQGYSPLHF. CDR3 nucleotides: TGTGCCAGCAGTTACTCCCCGGGACAGGGGTACTCACCCCTCCACTTT. The J gene is TRBJ1-6, the V gene TRBV6-5, with TRBD1 identical over 10 bases. This CDR3 has 16 residues. Germline assignment: CDR1 MNHEY and CDR2 SVGAGI. V lost 0 bases, J lost 10 bases, and 6 bases stayed unmatched.

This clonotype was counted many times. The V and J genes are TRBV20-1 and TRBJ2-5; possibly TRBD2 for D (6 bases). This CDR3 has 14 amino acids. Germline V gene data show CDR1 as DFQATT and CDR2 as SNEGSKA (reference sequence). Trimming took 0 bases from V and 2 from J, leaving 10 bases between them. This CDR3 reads CSARESGRQETQYF. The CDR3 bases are TGCAGTGCTAGAGAGTCAGGGAGGCAAGAGACCCAGTACTTC.

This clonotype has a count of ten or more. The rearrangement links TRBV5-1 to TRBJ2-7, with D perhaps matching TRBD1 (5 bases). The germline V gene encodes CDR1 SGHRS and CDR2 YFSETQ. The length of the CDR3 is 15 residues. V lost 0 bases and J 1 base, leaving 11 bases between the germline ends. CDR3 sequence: CASSLGGAGSYEQYF. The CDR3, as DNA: TGCGCCAGCAGCTTGGGTGGGGCAGGGTCCTACGAGCAGTACTTC.

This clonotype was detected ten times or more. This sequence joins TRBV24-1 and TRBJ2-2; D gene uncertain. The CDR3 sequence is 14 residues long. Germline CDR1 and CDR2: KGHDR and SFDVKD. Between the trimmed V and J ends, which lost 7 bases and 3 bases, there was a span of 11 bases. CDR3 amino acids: CATRDNTYTGELFF. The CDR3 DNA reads TGTGCCACCAGAGACAATACCTACACCGGGGAGCTGTTTTTT.

The CDR3 here is CASSAGQGMDYGYTF. The CDR3 region has the DNA TGTGCCAGCAGCGCTGGACAGGGGATGGACTATGGCTACACCTTC. The rearrangement joins TRBV5-8 to TRBJ1-2; 9 bases map to TRBD1. The CDR3 totals 15 residues. V shed 4 bases, J shed 3 bases, and the junction held 7 bases outside the gene matches. CDR1 SGHTS and CDR2 YDEGEE come from the germline V gene.

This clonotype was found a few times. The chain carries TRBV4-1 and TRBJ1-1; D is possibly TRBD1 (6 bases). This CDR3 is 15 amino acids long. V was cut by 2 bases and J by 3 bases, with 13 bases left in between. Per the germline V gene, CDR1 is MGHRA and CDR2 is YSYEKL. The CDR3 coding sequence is TGCGCCAGCAGCCAACTAAGGGGGAGGGACACTGAAGCTTTCTTT. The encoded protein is CASSQLRGRDTEAFF.

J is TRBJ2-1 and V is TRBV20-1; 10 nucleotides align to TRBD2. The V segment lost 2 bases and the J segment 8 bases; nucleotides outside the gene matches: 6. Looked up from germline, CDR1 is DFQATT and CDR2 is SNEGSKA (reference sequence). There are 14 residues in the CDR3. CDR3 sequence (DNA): TGCAGTGCTAGAAGAGCGGGGGGGCACGATGAGCAGTTCTTC. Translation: CSARRAGGHDEQFF.

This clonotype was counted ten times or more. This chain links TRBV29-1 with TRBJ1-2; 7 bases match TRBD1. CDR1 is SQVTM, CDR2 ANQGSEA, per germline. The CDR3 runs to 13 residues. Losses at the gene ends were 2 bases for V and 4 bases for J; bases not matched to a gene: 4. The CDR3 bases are TGCAGCGTTGAAACAGGGGTTGGCTATGGCTACACCTTC. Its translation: CSVETGVGYGYTF.

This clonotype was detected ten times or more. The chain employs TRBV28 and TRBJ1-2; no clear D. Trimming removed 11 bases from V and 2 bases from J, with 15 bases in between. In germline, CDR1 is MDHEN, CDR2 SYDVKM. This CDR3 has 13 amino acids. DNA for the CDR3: TGTGCCTGGTCGGGCAGACAAAACTATGGCTACACCTTC. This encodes CAWSGRQNYGYTF.